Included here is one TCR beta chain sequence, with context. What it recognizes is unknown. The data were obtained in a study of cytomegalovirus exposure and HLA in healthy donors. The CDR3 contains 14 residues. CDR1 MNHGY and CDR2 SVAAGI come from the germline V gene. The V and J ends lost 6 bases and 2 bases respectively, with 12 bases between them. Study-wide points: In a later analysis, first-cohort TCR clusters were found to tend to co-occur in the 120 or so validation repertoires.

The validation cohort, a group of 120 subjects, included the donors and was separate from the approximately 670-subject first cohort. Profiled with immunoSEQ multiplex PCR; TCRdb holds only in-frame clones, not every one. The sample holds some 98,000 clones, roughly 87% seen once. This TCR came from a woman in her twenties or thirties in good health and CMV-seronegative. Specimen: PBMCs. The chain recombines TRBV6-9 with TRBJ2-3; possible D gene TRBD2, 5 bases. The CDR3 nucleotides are TGTGCCAGCAGGGTACTAGAATCCACAGATACGCAGTATTTT. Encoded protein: CASRVLESTDTQYF.